This is a list of T cell receptor beta chains from one sample in a study of cytomegalovirus exposure and HLA in healthy donors. Here immunoSEQ multiplex PCR was the method, and the copy in TCRdb shows in-frame clones only, minus some. Of some 150,000 clones listed, roughly 83% are singletons. Input material: PBMCs. The receptors were gathered from a man aged 35-49 years in good health and CMV-seropositive. Both conserved end residues are part of each CDR3. A D gene is named only where the DNA matches it firmly. Clone size is shown for a subset of rows, as once, few, many or a class of expanded clone.

cdr3_aa: CASSPDGRGYYGYTF; cdr3_nt: TGTGCCAGCAGCCCCGATGGCCGGGGGTACTATGGCTACACCTTC; d_call: .; j_call: TRBJ1-2; v_call: TRBV11-2; clone_size: .
cdr3_aa: CASSLQGALGEQYF; cdr3_nt: TGTGCCAGCAGCTTACAGGGGGCGCTGGGCGAGCAGTACTTC; d_call: TRBD1; j_call: TRBJ2-7; v_call: TRBV5-4; clone_size: .
cdr3_aa: CSVGRTGPYYEQYF; cdr3_nt: TGCAGCGTTGGAAGGACAGGACCATACTACGAGCAGTACTTC; d_call: TRBD1; j_call: TRBJ2-7; v_call: TRBV29-1; clone_size: .
cdr3_aa: CASSWKGSDSPLHF; cdr3_nt: TGCGCCAGCAGTTGGAAGGGGTCTGATTCACCCCTCCACTTT; d_call: .; j_call: TRBJ1-6; v_call: TRBV5-1; clone_size: .
cdr3_aa: CASSYAGGGTDTQYF; cdr3_nt: TGTGCCAGCAGTTACGCGGGGGGGGGCACAGATACGCAGTATTTT; d_call: TRBD2; j_call: TRBJ2-3; v_call: TRBV6-6; clone_size: .
cdr3_aa: CASSQLRHNTEAFF; cdr3_nt: TGCGCCAGCAGCCAGTTACGACATAACACTGAAGCTTTCTTT; d_call: .; j_call: TRBJ1-1; v_call: TRBV4-1; clone_size: few
cdr3_aa: CASSPGGGQPQHF; cdr3_nt: TGTGCCAGTAGTCCCGGGGGAGGTCAGCCCCAGCATTTT; d_call: .; j_call: TRBJ1-5; v_call: TRBV19; clone_size: .
cdr3_aa: CASSQDGGGLYNEQFF; cdr3_nt: TGCGCCAGCAGCCAAGACGGCGGGGGGCTCTACAATGAGCAGTTCTTC; d_call: TRBD2; j_call: TRBJ2-1; v_call: TRBV4-3; clone_size: .
cdr3_aa: CAISEWDSSNQPQHF; cdr3_nt: TGTGCCATCAGTGAGTGGGACAGTAGCAATCAGCCCCAGCATTTT; d_call: TRBD1; j_call: TRBJ1-5; v_call: TRBV10-3; clone_size: .
cdr3_aa: CASSLIGVTDTQYF; cdr3_nt: TGCGCCAGCAGCCTAATCGGGGTGACAGATACGCAGTATTTT; d_call: .; j_call: TRBJ2-3; v_call: TRBV5-1; clone_size: once
cdr3_aa: CASQGQPSGEQFF; cdr3_nt: TGTGCCAGCCAGGGACAACCTTCGGGTGAGCAGTTCTTC; d_call: .; j_call: TRBJ2-1; v_call: TRBV7-3; clone_size: .
cdr3_aa: CASSSRPRASEGRGETQYF; cdr3_nt: TGTGCCAGCAGCTCCCGGCCTCGGGCTAGCGAGGGAAGAGGAGAGACCCAGTACTTC; d_call: .; j_call: TRBJ2-5; v_call: TRBV5-6; clone_size: .
cdr3_aa: CASSYRQGGYEQYF; cdr3_nt: TGTGCCAGCAGTTACAGACAGGGGGGCTACGAGCAGTACTTC; d_call: TRBD1; j_call: TRBJ2-7; v_call: TRBV6-5; clone_size: .
cdr3_aa: CASSPGLAGGTDTQYF; cdr3_nt: TGTGCCAGCAGCCCGGGACTAGCGGGAGGCACAGATACGCAGTATTTT; d_call: TRBD2; j_call: TRBJ2-3; v_call: TRBV5-4; clone_size: .
cdr3_aa: CASSPTVLVDGELFF; cdr3_nt: TGTGCCAGCTCACCCACCGTCCTAGTTGACGGGGAGCTGTTTTTT; d_call: .; j_call: TRBJ2-2; v_call: TRBV18; clone_size: few
cdr3_aa: CATSRGGQLYNSPLHF; cdr3_nt: TGTGCCACCAGCAGAGGAGGTCAGCTTTATAATTCACCCCTCCACTTT; d_call: .; j_call: TRBJ1-6; v_call: TRBV15; clone_size: .
cdr3_aa: CASSQDLLFESEEAFF; cdr3_nt: TGCGCCAGCAGCCAAGATCTCCTTTTTGAGTCTGAGGAAGCTTTCTTT; d_call: .; j_call: TRBJ1-1; v_call: TRBV4-1; clone_size: .
cdr3_aa: CASSLAPGTLINTEAFF; cdr3_nt: TGTGCCAGCAGCTTAGCTCCGGGGACATTAATAAACACTGAAGCTTTCTTT; d_call: .; j_call: TRBJ1-1; v_call: TRBV7-9; clone_size: .
cdr3_aa: CASSLASAGGVTQYF; cdr3_nt: TGTGCCAGCAGCTTAGCGTCCGCGGGAGGCGTGACCCAGTACTTC; d_call: TRBD2; j_call: TRBJ2-5; v_call: TRBV7-9; clone_size: .
cdr3_aa: CASKDTAGANVLTF; cdr3_nt: TGTGCCAGCAAGGACACTGCTGGGGCCAACGTCCTGACTTTC; d_call: .; j_call: TRBJ2-6; v_call: TRBV6-1; clone_size: .
cdr3_aa: CASSEGIRSSGKDTQYF; cdr3_nt: TGCGCCAGCAGTGAAGGTATACGGTCTAGCGGGAAGGATACGCAGTATTTT; d_call: TRBD2; j_call: TRBJ2-3; v_call: TRBV10-1; clone_size: once
cdr3_aa: CASSLSRTYEQYF; cdr3_nt: TGCGCCAGCAGCTTGTCGAGGACCTACGAGCAGTACTTC; d_call: .; j_call: TRBJ2-7; v_call: TRBV5-1; clone_size: .
cdr3_aa: CSVEQGADTQYF; cdr3_nt: TGCAGCGTTGAACAGGGGGCAGATACGCAGTATTTT; d_call: TRBD1; j_call: TRBJ2-3; v_call: TRBV29-1; clone_size: .
cdr3_aa: CASSPSPMNTEAFF; cdr3_nt: TGTGCCAGCAGCCCGAGCCCTATGAACACTGAAGCTTTCTTT; d_call: .; j_call: TRBJ1-1; v_call: TRBV9; clone_size: .
cdr3_aa: CASSQTSGTYNEQFF; cdr3_nt: TGTGCCAGCAGCCAAACTAGCGGCACCTACAATGAGCAGTTCTTC; d_call: TRBD2; j_call: TRBJ2-1; v_call: TRBV4-2; clone_size: .
cdr3_aa: CSAATGPVQFF; cdr3_nt: TGCAGTGCTGCCACAGGGCCGGTGCAGTTCTTC; d_call: .; j_call: TRBJ2-1; v_call: TRBV20-1; clone_size: .
cdr3_aa: CASSQDTGEQFF; cdr3_nt: TGCGCCAGCAGCCAAGATACGGGGGAACAGTTCTTC; d_call: .; j_call: TRBJ2-1; v_call: TRBV4-3; clone_size: .
cdr3_aa: CASSLAEANYGYTF; cdr3_nt: TGCGCCAGCAGCTTAGCCGAAGCTAACTATGGCTACACCTTC; d_call: .; j_call: TRBJ1-2; v_call: TRBV5-1; clone_size: .
cdr3_aa: CASSCRQRRTDTQYF; cdr3_nt: TGTGCCAGCAGTTGCAGGCAGCGGCGCACAGATACGCAGTATTTT; d_call: .; j_call: TRBJ2-3; v_call: TRBV6-4; clone_size: .
cdr3_aa: CASSPGGLREHYEQYF; cdr3_nt: TGTGCCAGCAGCCCGGGGGGTCTGCGAGAGCACTACGAGCAGTACTTC; d_call: TRBD2; j_call: TRBJ2-7; v_call: TRBV7-2; clone_size: .
cdr3_aa: CASSQRGQGELFYEQYF; cdr3_nt: TGCGCCAGCAGCCAACGGGGACAGGGGGAACTCTTCTACGAGCAGTACTTC; d_call: TRBD1; j_call: TRBJ2-7; v_call: TRBV4-1; clone_size: .
cdr3_aa: CASSYTSGSNNEQFF; cdr3_nt: TGTGCCAGCAGCTACACTAGCGGGAGCAACAATGAGCAGTTCTTC; d_call: TRBD2; j_call: TRBJ2-1; v_call: TRBV11-3; clone_size: .
cdr3_aa: CASSLVRDQETQYF; cdr3_nt: TGTGCCAGCAGCTTGGTGCGGGACCAAGAGACCCAGTACTTC; d_call: .; j_call: TRBJ2-5; v_call: TRBV5-6; clone_size: .
cdr3_aa: CASSSPGQGPTEAFF; cdr3_nt: TGCGCCAGCAGCTCGCCGGGACAGGGGCCCACTGAAGCTTTCTTT; d_call: TRBD1; j_call: TRBJ1-1; v_call: TRBV5-1; clone_size: .
cdr3_aa: CAWQSGTGHQPQHF; cdr3_nt: TGTGCCTGGCAATCCGGGACAGGCCATCAGCCCCAGCATTTT; d_call: TRBD1; j_call: TRBJ1-5; v_call: TRBV30; clone_size: .
cdr3_aa: CASSLGHDYGYTF; cdr3_nt: TGCGCCAGCAGCCTAGGACACGATTATGGCTACACCTTC; d_call: .; j_call: TRBJ1-2; v_call: TRBV5-1; clone_size: .
cdr3_aa: CSVAGQSGYTF; cdr3_nt: TGCAGCGTTGCGGGACAAAGTGGCTACACCTTC; d_call: .; j_call: TRBJ1-2; v_call: TRBV29-1; clone_size: .
cdr3_aa: CASSLAPEGRNTIYF; cdr3_nt: TGTGCCAGCAGCTTAGCCCCCGAGGGTAGAAACACCATATATTTT; d_call: .; j_call: TRBJ1-3; v_call: TRBV7-9; clone_size: .
cdr3_aa: CASSGRGVDGKYNEQFF; cdr3_nt: TGTGCCAGCAGCGGGAGGGGAGTGGACGGAAAGTACAATGAGCAGTTCTTC; d_call: .; j_call: TRBJ2-1; v_call: TRBV9; clone_size: .
cdr3_aa: CASSVGGGGNLYNEQFF; cdr3_nt: TGTGCCAGCAGCGTAGGGGGGGGCGGGAATTTGTACAATGAGCAGTTCTTC; d_call: .; j_call: TRBJ2-1; v_call: TRBV9; clone_size: .
cdr3_aa: CATTGGNSPLHF; cdr3_nt: TGTGCCACCACAGGGGGCAATTCACCCCTCCACTTT; d_call: TRBD1; j_call: TRBJ1-6; v_call: TRBV10-3; clone_size: .
cdr3_aa: CAISEPWTSGGTFSSYEQYF; cdr3_nt: TGTGCCATCAGTGAGCCGTGGACTAGCGGGGGGACTTTTAGCTCCTACGAGCAGTACTTC; d_call: TRBD2; j_call: TRBJ2-7; v_call: TRBV10-3; clone_size: .
cdr3_aa: CASSQGGANYGYTF; cdr3_nt: TGTGCCAGCAGCCAAGGAGGAGCTAACTATGGCTACACCTTC; d_call: .; j_call: TRBJ1-2; v_call: TRBV7-9; clone_size: .
cdr3_aa: CSVGRGDTGELFF; cdr3_nt: TGCAGCGTTGGGCGGGGCGACACCGGGGAGCTGTTTTTT; d_call: .; j_call: TRBJ2-2; v_call: TRBV29-1; clone_size: .
cdr3_aa: CASSYEQGFQPQHF; cdr3_nt: TGTGCCAGCAGTTACGAACAGGGGTTTCAGCCCCAGCATTTT; d_call: TRBD1; j_call: TRBJ1-5; v_call: TRBV6-6; clone_size: .
cdr3_aa: CASSLTYLTGYEQYF; cdr3_nt: TGCGCCAGCAGCTTAACCTACTTAACAGGCTACGAGCAGTACTTC; d_call: .; j_call: TRBJ2-7; v_call: TRBV5-1; clone_size: .
cdr3_aa: CASRPGFGTGPNQPQHF; cdr3_nt: TGTGCCAGTCGACCGGGATTCGGGACAGGTCCCAATCAGCCCCAGCATTTT; d_call: TRBD1; j_call: TRBJ1-5; v_call: TRBV19; clone_size: .
cdr3_aa: CASSPLRPAGQYF; cdr3_nt: TGTGCCAGCAGCCCGTTAAGGCCTGCGGGCCAGTACTTC; d_call: .; j_call: TRBJ2-5; v_call: TRBV11-2; clone_size: .
cdr3_aa: CASSSQGGTYEQYF; cdr3_nt: TGTGCCAGCAGCTCACAGGGGGGGACCTACGAGCAGTACTTC; d_call: .; j_call: TRBJ2-7; v_call: TRBV7-9; clone_size: .
cdr3_aa: CASSKNPGQGDTEAFF; cdr3_nt: TGTGCCAGCAGCAAAAACCCGGGACAGGGAGACACTGAAGCTTTCTTT; d_call: TRBD1; j_call: TRBJ1-1; v_call: TRBV27; clone_size: .
cdr3_aa: CASSQDARGGSPLHF; cdr3_nt: TGCGCCAGCAGCCAAGATGCGAGGGGAGGGTCACCCCTCCACTTT; d_call: .; j_call: TRBJ1-6; v_call: TRBV4-3; clone_size: .
cdr3_aa: CASSQDVSGYEDQPQHF; cdr3_nt: TGCGCCAGCAGCCAAGATGTTTCAGGGTACGAGGATCAGCCCCAGCATTTT; d_call: .; j_call: TRBJ1-5; v_call: TRBV4-1; clone_size: once
cdr3_aa: CASSPWTEDNSPLHF; cdr3_nt: TGCGCCAGCAGCCCTTGGACAGAAGATAATTCACCCCTCCACTTT; d_call: .; j_call: TRBJ1-6; v_call: TRBV4-3; clone_size: once
cdr3_aa: CASSVAPENTEAFF; cdr3_nt: TGTGCCAGCAGCGTAGCTCCAGAAAACACTGAAGCTTTCTTT; d_call: .; j_call: TRBJ1-1; v_call: TRBV9; clone_size: .
cdr3_aa: CASSQFNQPQHF; cdr3_nt: TGTGCCAGCAGCCAATTCAATCAGCCCCAGCATTTT; d_call: .; j_call: TRBJ1-5; v_call: TRBV7-9; clone_size: .
cdr3_aa: CASSVGGDNSPLHF; cdr3_nt: TGTGCCAGCAGTGTGGGGGGGGATAATTCACCCCTCCACTTT; d_call: .; j_call: TRBJ1-6; v_call: TRBV2; clone_size: .
cdr3_aa: CASSLGGLRNTEAFF; cdr3_nt: TGCGCCAGCAGCTTAGGGGGCCTCCGGAACACTGAAGCTTTCTTT; d_call: TRBD1; j_call: TRBJ1-1; v_call: TRBV5-1; clone_size: .